The 22 T cell receptor beta chains given below trace back to one sample, sequenced in a study of T-cell memory formation after mild COVID-19. MiXCR, applied by TCRdb to the 5' RACE reads, yields one record per CDR3 protein. The repertoire holds about 250,000 distinct CDR3 sequences, under 20% seen once, with 20% to 25% in the top ten. Sequencing was done on a sample of PBMCs or a T cell subset sorted from them (not recorded which). These receptors all come from a man younger than 35 who had mild COVID-19 (a few samples of this study predate the infection). Cell type and time point are not known.

This clonotype was observed a few times. The chain links TRBV15 to TRBJ1-2; 7 nucleotides agree with TRBD1. V lost 5 bases, J lost 5 bases, and 2 bases stayed unmatched. Germline CDR1 reads LNHNV; CDR2 reads YYDKDF (reference sequence). The length of the CDR3 is 12 residues. The CDR3 region is CATSRQGYGYTF. The CDR3 DNA reads as TGTGCCACCAGCCGACAGGGTTATGGCTACACCTTC.

This clonotype was picked up a small number of times. This chain joins TRBV28 and TRBJ2-5; D remains unclear. Germline CDR1 reads MDHEN; CDR2 reads SYDVKM. The V end was cut by 2 bases, the J end by 9 bases, with 7 bases between. The CDR3 has 11 residues. CDR3 in amino acids: CASSLGRSQYF. In DNA form, the CDR3 reads TGTGCCAGCAGTTTAGGCAGGTCCCAGTACTTC.

The chain links TRBV28 to TRBJ2-7, with D uncertain. This CDR3 comprises 12 residues. CDR1 is MDHEN, CDR2 SYDVKM, per germline. The V end was cut by 4 bases, the J end by 6 bases, with 10 bases between. DNA for the CDR3: TGTGCCAGCAGTTCGAGGTCGGGCGAGCAGTACGTC. Encoded protein: CASSSRSGEQYV.

V gene TRBV12-3 or TRBV12-4 combines with J gene TRBJ1-2; D is perhaps TRBD1 (5 bases). The V gene lost 5 bases and the J gene lost 6 bases, with 19 bases spanning the gap. The CDR3 runs 15 residues. CDR3 residues: CASSPAGGRNHGYTF. DNA of the CDR3: TGTGCCAGCAGTCCGGCGGGGGGTAGGAACCATGGCTACACCTTC.

This clonotype occurred a few times. The chain joins TRBV4-1 to TRBJ1-1; no reliable D call. This CDR3 spans 14 amino acids. Germline V gene lookup returns CDR1 MGHRA and CDR2 YSYEKL. V shed 4 bases and J shed 2 bases, with 11 bases lying between them. The CDR3 loop is CASSPPGLNTEAFF. The CDR3 DNA is TGCGCCAGCAGCCCGCCGGGTTTAAACACTGAAGCTTTCTTT.

This clonotype occurred a few times. The V gene is TRBV5-1, the J gene TRBJ2-1, with a possible D match to TRBD1 (6 bases). Germline assignment: CDR1 SGHRS and CDR2 YFSETQ. Trimming shortened V by 3 bases and J by 4 bases, and 14 bases separated the two germline ends. The CDR3 is made up of 15 amino acids. The CDR3 spells CASSSGTPTYNEQFF. The CDR3 DNA sequence: TGCGCCAGCAGCTCCGGGACACCCACTTACAATGAGCAGTTCTTC.

The chain carries TRBV29-1 and TRBJ2-2; D may be TRBD2 (5 bases). Looked up from germline, CDR1 is SQVTM and CDR2 is ANQGSEA. CDR3 size: 14 residues. Trimming removed 6 bases from V and 0 bases from J, with 11 bases in between. In DNA form, the CDR3 reads TGCAGCGTCCCCCAGAGGGCGAACACCGGGGAGCTGTTTTTT. This gives the protein CSVPQRANTGELFF.

The chain joins TRBV2 to TRBJ1-5; D unresolved. The germline gives CDR1 SNHLY, CDR2 FYNNEI. This CDR3 is built from 15 residues. Deletions cut 6 bases from V and 3 bases from J, with 15 bases between. DNA of the CDR3: TGTGCCAGCAGCGATTACCGGGAGGTCAATCAGCCCCAGCATTTT. Translated, it gives CASSDYREVNQPQHF.

This clonotype showed up just a few times. V usage is TRBV5-1 and J usage is TRBJ2-2; D remains ambiguous. In germline, CDR1 is SGHRS, CDR2 YFSETQ. V lost 0 bases and J lost 5, with 8 bases in between. The CDR3 has 14 residues. CDR3 DNA sequence: TGCGCCAGCAGCTTGGCTTGGGGAACCGGGGAGCTGTTTTTT. It is translated as CASSLAWGTGELFF.

This clonotype was observed many times. V gene TRBV7-2 combines with J gene TRBJ2-7; D is perhaps TRBD2 (6 bases). The ends were cut back, 5 bases at V and 7 bases at J, with 18 bases in the middle. The germline V gene encodes CDR1 SGHTA and CDR2 FQGNSA. The CDR3 runs to 14 residues. CDR3 DNA: TGTGCCAGCAGCCGGAGGGACCTCTGGGGAGAGCAGTACTTC. This translates into CASSRRDLWGEQYF.

This sequence joins TRBV5-1 and TRBJ1-3, with TRBD1 identical over 7 bases. V dropped 0 bases and J dropped 4; count of bases not matched to a gene: 7. Germline V gene sequence: CDR1 SGHRS, CDR2 YFSETQ. This CDR3 spans 16 amino acids. The CDR3 loop reads CASSLAGTVNGNTIYF. In nucleotides, the CDR3 is TGCGCCAGCAGCTTGGCTGGGACAGTCAACGGAAACACCATATATTTT.

This clonotype appeared a few times. The CDR3 sequence: CASSRPGITTDTQYF. The DNA for the CDR3 is TGTGCCAGCAGCCGACCCGGGATTACCACAGATACGCAGTATTTT. J is TRBJ2-3 and V is TRBV21-1; the tabulated D call, TRBD1, remains unverified against the DNA. TRBV21-1 is an annotated pseudogene. This CDR3 comprises 15 residues.

The rearrangement links TRBV15 to TRBJ1-2; D unresolved. The germline CDR1 and CDR2 sequences are LNHNV and YYDKDF (reference sequence). V lost 0 bases to trimming and J lost 6 bases, with 11 bases between them. CDR3 size: 14 residues. The CDR3 protein is CATSRDRRHDGYTF. The CDR3 nucleotides are TGTGCCACCAGCAGAGATCGGAGACACGATGGCTACACCTTC.

The chain uses TRBV28 and TRBJ2-3; no reliable D call. Germline CDR1 MDHEN, CDR2 SYDVKM. This CDR3 is 15 amino acids long. V gave up 6 bases and J gave up 1 base, with 14 bases separating them. The CDR3 DNA reads as TGTGCCAGCAGCCCCTCCCTTCCGGGCACAGATACGCAGTATTTT. Translation: CASSPSLPGTDTQYF. The complete variable domain, with remaining parts taken from reference TRBV28 and TRBJ2-3, reads DVKVTQSSRYLVKRTGEKVFLECVQDMDHENMFWYRQDPGLGLRLIYFSYDVKMKEKGDIPEGYSVSREKKERFSLILESASTNQTSMYLCASSPSLPGTDTQYFGPGTRLTVL.

The rearrangement joins TRBV9 to TRBJ1-5; D is unclear. V was cut by 7 bases and J by 6 bases, with 11 bases left in between. The germline gives CDR1 SGDLS, CDR2 YYNGEE. The CDR3 is 12 residues long. The CDR3 spells CASGGVGQPQHF. CDR3 DNA: TGTGCCAGCGGCGGGGTGGGTCAGCCCCAGCATTTT.

The chain has TRBV19 and TRBJ1-2; D gene unclear. In germline, CDR1 is LNHDA, CDR2 SQIVND (reference sequence). The CDR3 covers 13 residues. Deletions cut 10 bases from V and 7 bases from J, with 19 bases between. The CDR3 here is CATTSIPSGGYTF. The CDR3 DNA is TGTGCCACGACCTCAATCCCTTCGGGTGGCTACACCTTC.

This clonotype has just one count. The chain is built from TRBV18 and TRBJ1-6; D is unresolved. The CDR3 sequence is 13 residues long. Germline V gene data show CDR1 as KGHSH and CDR2 as LQKENI. The V end was cut by 3 bases, the J end by 10 bases, with 10 bases between. CDR3 bases: TGTGCCAGCTCACCCACCACGGAATCACCCCTCCACTTT. This gives the protein CASSPTTESPLHF.

The chain employs TRBV3-1 and TRBJ1-4; possible D gene TRBD1, 6 bases. The CDR3 is made up of 16 amino acids. CDR1 and CDR2 from the germline V gene are LGHDT and YNNKEL (reference sequence). V dropped 3 bases and J dropped 0 bases, with 11 bases sitting between them. The CDR3 loop reads CASSQTRGATNEKLFF. DNA of the CDR3: TGTGCCAGCAGCCAGACGAGGGGGGCAACTAATGAAAAACTGTTTTTT.

V is TRBV5-1 and J is TRBJ2-7; D tentatively reads TRBD1 or TRBD2 (5 bases each). The germline CDR1 and CDR2 sequences are SGHRS and YFSETQ. Trimming left V 4 bases short and J 0 bases short, with 11 bases between. This CDR3 is built from 14 residues. The CDR3, as DNA: TGCGCCAGCAGCCTATCAGGGAGCTCCTACGAGCAGTACGTC. Amino acids: CASSLSGSSYEQYV.

The sample holds many counts of this clonotype. The chain recombines TRBV10-2 with TRBJ1-5, with D perhaps TRBD1 (5 bases). This CDR3 is 14 amino acids long. V was clipped by 7 bases and J by 4 bases, with 14 bases between them. Germline V gene lookup returns CDR1 WSHSY and CDR2 SAAADI. The CDR3 reads CASTEGLANQPQHF. The CDR3, as DNA: TGCGCCAGCACGGAGGGGCTCGCGAATCAGCCCCAGCATTTT.

The V call is TRBV30, the J call TRBJ1-1; D remains ambiguous. CDR3 length: 13 amino acids. The germline gives CDR1 GTSNPN, CDR2 SVGIG (reference sequence). The V end was cut by 2 bases, the J end by 1 base, with 8 bases between. Here the CDR3 reads CAWSKGGNTEAFF. The DNA of the CDR3 is TGTGCCTGGAGTAAGGGTGGGAACACTGAAGCTTTCTTT.

The chain couples TRBV7-9 to TRBJ2-2; no definite D call. This CDR3 has 13 residues. V was shortened by 4 bases and J by 4 bases, with 7 bases between the two germline ends. Looked up from germline, CDR1 is SEHNR and CDR2 is FQNEAQ (reference sequence). The DNA of the CDR3 is TGTGCCAGCAGCTCAGTCGCCACCGGGGAGCTGTTTTTT. This codes for CASSSVATGELFF.